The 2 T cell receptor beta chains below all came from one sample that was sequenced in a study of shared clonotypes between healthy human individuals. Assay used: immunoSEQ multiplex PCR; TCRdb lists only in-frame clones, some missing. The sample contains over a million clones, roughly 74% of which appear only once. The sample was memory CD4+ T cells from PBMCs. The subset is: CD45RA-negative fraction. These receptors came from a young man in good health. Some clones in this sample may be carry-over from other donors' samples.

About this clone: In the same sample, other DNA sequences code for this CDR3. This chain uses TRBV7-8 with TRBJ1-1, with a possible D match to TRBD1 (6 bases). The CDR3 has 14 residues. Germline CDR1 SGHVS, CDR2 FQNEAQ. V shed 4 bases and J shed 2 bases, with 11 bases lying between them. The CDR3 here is CASSSLDRNTEAFF. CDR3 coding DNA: TGTGCCAGCAGCTCCCTGGACAGAAACACTGAAGCTTTCTTT.

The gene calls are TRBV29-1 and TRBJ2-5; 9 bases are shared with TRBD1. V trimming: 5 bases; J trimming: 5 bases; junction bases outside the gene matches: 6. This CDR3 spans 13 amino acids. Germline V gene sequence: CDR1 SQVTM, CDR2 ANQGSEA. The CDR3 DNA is TGCAGCGTTAACAGGGGGCTCCGGGAGACCCAGTACTTC. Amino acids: CSVNRGLRETQYF. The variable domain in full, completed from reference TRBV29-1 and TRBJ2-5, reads SAVISQKPSRDICQRGTSLTIQCQVDSQVTMMFWYRQQPGQSLTLIATANQGSEATYESGFVIDKFPISRPNLTFSTLTVSNMSPEDSSIYLCSVNRGLRETQYFGPGTRLLVL.